This record concerns one T cell receptor beta chain sequence. Its antigen is currently unknown. This entry comes from a study of cytotoxic CD8 clonotypes in ibrutinib-treated CLL. On the study more broadly: Researchers reported approximately twelve relapsed/refractory and fewer than 16 treatment-naive patients, around 17 of them IGHV unmutated. Once patients had received a median about eleven months of treatment, range 6 to 36, response samples were obtained.

Broader study findings: Clonality at baseline surpassed age-matched healthy donors and tracked circulating CD8+ T-cell counts.

Germline values: CDR1 LNHDA, CDR2 SQIVND (reference sequence). This CDR3 spans 11 amino acids. V was shortened by 5 bases and J by 5 bases, with 6 bases between the two germline ends. Depths of 1 in 200,000 to 1 in 1 million T cells were the sequencing target. Assay used: immunoSEQ multiplex PCR; TCRdb lists only in-frame clones, some missing. In the table there are some 200,000 clones, around 70% of which are singletons. Here the sequenced sample was PBMCs, taken after 12 months of ibrutinib treatment. This TCR came from a human donor with chronic lymphocytic leukemia. The genes are TRBV19 and TRBJ2-5; D gene unclear. For the CDR3, the DNA is TGTGCCAGTAGTGAGTCTGAGACCCAGTACTTC. This encodes CASSESETQYF. Together with reference TRBV19 and TRBJ2-5, the CDR3 gives the full variable domain: DGGITQSPKYLFRKEGQNVTLSCEQNLNHDAMYWYRQDPGQGLRLIYYSQIVNDFQKGDIAEGYSVSREKKESFPLTVTSAQKNPTAFYLCASSESETQYFGPGTRLLVL.